One sample yielded the 3 T cell receptor beta chains listed below, sequenced in a study of blood T cells in healthy people across ages. Sample-barcoded 5' priming and a J-beta primer mix drove a second PCR of 7 to 11 cycles. TCRdb reprocessed the 5' RACE reads with MiXCR, giving one entry per CDR3 protein. The sample consists of hundreds of thousands of distinct CDR3 sequences, roughly 21% of them appearing once. The specimen sequenced was blood. These receptors came from a man between 65 and 85 years old in good health.

This clonotype has just a few counts. The rearrangement uses TRBV2 and TRBJ2-5, with D unresolved. V was trimmed by 7 bases and J by 1 base, leaving 16 bases between them. The length of the CDR3 is 15 residues. Germline CDR1 SNHLY, CDR2 FYNNEI. The CDR3, as DNA: TGTGCCAGCACCGAACGTTTTTGGGTCCAAGAGACCCAGTACTTC. As protein: CASTERFWVQETQYF.

This clonotype was observed at least ten times. The chain joins TRBV6-5 to TRBJ2-1; TRBD2 matches 12 bases. The CDR3 has 16 amino acids. Germline loops: CDR1 MNHEY, CDR2 SVGAGI. V trimming: 6 bases; J trimming: 4 bases; junction bases outside the gene matches: 7. In DNA, the CDR3 is TGTGCCAGCAGCTCTAGGACTAGCGGGACTTACAATGAGCAGTTCTTC. Protein product: CASSSRTSGTYNEQFF.

This clonotype was counted a few times. This chain links TRBV27 with TRBJ2-4; 11 positions match TRBD2. Germline CDR1 MNHEY, CDR2 SMNVEV (reference sequence). The trim removed 4 bases at V and 6 bases at J, leaving 5 bases unmatched. The CDR3 is made up of 15 amino acids. CDR3 residues: CASSSGLAGRNIQYF. CDR3 nucleotide sequence: TGTGCCAGCAGTTCTGGACTAGCGGGCAGAAACATTCAGTACTTC.